The sample holds a few counts of the clone carrying this T cell receptor beta chain. The antigen remains undetermined. V lost 0 bases and J lost 9, with 12 bases in between. The CDR3 runs to 14 residues. CDR1 and CDR2 (germline): LGHNA, YSLEER. The data originate from a study of T cells after yellow fever vaccination. Study as a whole: The authors prepared low-cell-number fractions using SMART-Seq v4 Ultra Low Input.

Universal primer sites and UMIs were introduced during 5'RACE template-switching synthesis of TCR cDNA. TCRdb re-analysed the 5' RACE reads in MiXCR, keeping a single row per CDR3 protein. Of 300,000 or so distinct CDR3 sequences in the sample, roughly 8.6% were seen once. Findings and limits, study-wide: Re-detected after boosting: most primary clones, 96% of CD4 and about 89% of CD8. Some clonotypes were seen in both the CD4 and the CD8 compartments. These made up a small share and likely arose from convergent recombination.

The rearrangement uses TRBV4-3 and TRBJ1-5, with D uncertain. The sequence was obtained from a man between 18 and 29 years old who received the YFV17D yellow fever vaccine. Sequenced material: PBMCs, taken roughly 45 days after the first yellow fever vaccination. CDR3 sequence: CASSQDRYPGPQHF. CDR3 sequence (DNA): TGCGCCAGCAGCCAAGATAGGTACCCCGGGCCCCAGCATTTT.